One and the same sample provided the 27 T cell receptor beta chains below, sequenced in a study of cytomegalovirus exposure and HLA in healthy donors. Both 60 Vbeta primers and 13 Jbeta primers went into the PCR. This table comes from immunoSEQ multiplex PCR, and its TCRdb copy is limited to in-frame clones, with some not included. The sample holds under 200,000 clones, roughly four fifths seen once. The sequenced sample consisted of PBMCs. The origin of the receptors is a woman aged 40 to 50 in good health and CMV-seronegative.

V is TRBV10-1 and J is TRBJ1-1; 8 bases line up with TRBD1. Germline CDR1 reads WNHNN; CDR2 reads SYGVQD (reference sequence). CDR3 length: 11 residues. V shed 3 bases, J shed 9 bases, and the junction held 0 bases outside the gene matches. The CDR3 DNA sequence: TGCGCCAGCAGTGACAGGGGGCAAGCTTTCTTT. Translated: CASSDRGQAFF.

The chain is built from TRBV28 and TRBJ2-7; D is perhaps TRBD2 (6 bases). The V gene lost 3 bases and the J gene lost 2 bases, with 8 bases spanning the gap. The CDR3 sequence is 13 residues long. Germline loops: CDR1 MDHEN, CDR2 SYDVKM. The CDR3 DNA follows: TGTGCCAGCAGTTTTTGGAGGGCCTACGAGCAGTACTTC. Translation gives CASSFWRAYEQYF. Full variable domain (remainder filled in from reference TRBV28 and TRBJ2-7): DVKVTQSSRYLVKRTGEKVFLECVQDMDHENMFWYRQDPGLGLRLIYFSYDVKMKEKGDIPEGYSVSREKKERFSLILESASTNQTSMYLCASSFWRAYEQYFGPGTRLTVT.

The chain joins TRBV7-3 to TRBJ2-1; 11 bases agree with TRBD1. The CDR3 runs 15 residues. V was pared by 4 bases and J by 8 bases, with 7 bases of the junction left unmatched. CDR1 and CDR2 from the germline V gene are SGHTA and FQGTGA. CDR3: CASSSGQGAGDEQFF. CDR3 nucleotide sequence: TGTGCCAGCAGCTCCGGACAGGGGGCTGGCGATGAGCAGTTCTTC.

The chain is built from TRBV10-3 and TRBJ1-2, with D possibly TRBD1 on 6 matching bases. There are 15 residues in the CDR3. V dropped 7 bases and J dropped 4 bases, with 19 bases sitting between them. CDR1 is ENHRY and CDR2 is SYGVKD in the germline V gene. The CDR3 coding sequence is TGTGCCATCACCGACCAGGACAGTCTCCTCTATGGCTACACCTTC. As protein: CAITDQDSLLYGYTF.

The chain combines TRBV7-6 with TRBJ1-3, with D hard to call. Germline lookup yields CDR1 SGHVS and CDR2 FNYEAQ. The CDR3 has 16 residues. The V end lost 2 bases, the J end lost 0 bases, and 11 bases lay between the germline ends. The CDR3 DNA reads as TGTGCCAGCAGCTTATCGGGCGGGAGCTCTGGAAACACCATATATTTT. This codes for CASSLSGGSSGNTIYF.

This rearrangement joins TRBV2 to TRBJ2-7; TRBD1 matches 7 bases. The CDR3 length is 12 residues. The germline V gene encodes CDR1 SNHLY and CDR2 FYNNEI. With V trimmed by 5 bases and J by 3 bases, 1 base remained unmatched. CDR3 coding DNA: TGTGCCAGCAGTTGGGACAGCTACGAGCAGTACTTC. As protein: CASSWDSYEQYF.

The chain carries TRBV5-1 and TRBJ2-7; tentative D call: TRBD1 (6 bases). V was shortened by 0 bases and J by 2 bases, with 12 bases between the two germline ends. Looked up from germline, CDR1 is SGHRS and CDR2 is YFSETQ. The CDR3 totals 15 residues. This chain's CDR3 is CASSLVGTTTYEQYF. CDR3 bases: TGCGCCAGCAGCTTGGTTGGGACAACCACCTACGAGCAGTACTTC.

The genes are TRBV18 and TRBJ2-2, with D possibly TRBD1 on 6 matching bases. The CDR3 runs to 15 residues. V was cut by 6 bases and J by 2 bases, with 13 bases left in between. Germline CDR1 KGHSH, CDR2 LQKENI. CDR3 bases: TGTGCCAGCTCCCAGACAGGTTACAACACCGGGGAGCTGTTTTTT. Encoded protein: CASSQTGYNTGELFF.

V usage is TRBV7-8 and J usage is TRBJ2-3, with 12 bases fitting TRBD1. The trim removed 3 bases at V and 4 bases at J, leaving 8 bases unmatched. There are 17 residues in the CDR3. Germline CDR1 reads SGHVS; CDR2 reads FQNEAQ. For the CDR3, the DNA is TGTGCCAGCAGCTTGCTACCGGGACAGGGGGCTTCAGATACGCAGTATTTT. Translation: CASSLLPGQGASDTQYF. The complete variable domain, with remaining parts taken from reference TRBV7-8 and TRBJ2-3, reads GAGVSQSPRYKVAKRGQDVALRCDPISGHVSLFWYQQALGQGPEFLTYFQNEAQLDKSGLPSDRFFAERPEGSVSTLKIQRTQQEDSAVYLCASSLLPGQGASDTQYFGPGTRLTVL.

The chain links TRBV6-5 to TRBJ2-7; TRBD2 matches at 10 bases. Germline V gives CDR1 MNHEY, CDR2 SVGAGI. V lost 4 bases, J lost 7 bases, and 10 bases stayed unmatched. The CDR3 runs 15 residues. Written as DNA, the CDR3 is TGTGCCAGCAGTTTATTAGCGGGGGGACTAGATGAGCAGTACTTC. Translation: CASSLLAGGLDEQYF.

V is TRBV18 and J is TRBJ2-2, with 10 bases matching TRBD1. Germline V lookup: CDR1 KGHSH, CDR2 LQKENI. Unmatched junction bases numbered 2, after V lost 1 base and J lost 3 bases. The CDR3 is 16 residues long. CDR3 in amino acids: CASSPRQGAYTGELFF. CDR3 nucleotide sequence: TGTGCCAGCTCACCACGACAGGGGGCGTACACCGGGGAGCTGTTTTTT.

V gene TRBV5-4 combines with J gene TRBJ1-3; D call uncertain. Trimming left V 5 bases short and J 0 bases short, with 6 bases between. The CDR3 loop spans 13 amino acids. Germline lookup yields CDR1 SGHNT and CDR2 YYREEE (reference sequence). This chain's CDR3 is CASSRDSGNTIYF. The CDR3 DNA follows: TGTGCCAGCAGTAGAGACTCTGGAAACACCATATATTTT.

The CDR3 protein is CASSFWDSGYNEQFF. In DNA, the CDR3 is TGTGCCAGCAGTTTCTGGGACTCAGGATACAATGAGCAGTTCTTC. The chain has TRBV27 and TRBJ2-1; TRBD2 might be the D (6 bases). The CDR3 sequence is 15 residues long. Germline CDR1 is MNHEY and CDR2 is SMNVEV (reference sequence). V was pared by 3 bases and J by 4 bases, with 13 bases between.

The chain uses TRBV19 and TRBJ1-4; D remains unclear. V was shortened by 3 bases and J by 0 bases, with 11 bases between the two germline ends. There are 16 residues in the CDR3. The germline gives CDR1 LNHDA, CDR2 SQIVND (reference sequence). CDR3 DNA: TGTGCCAGTAGTATCGGGATATCCGCAACTAATGAAAAACTGTTTTTT. It encodes CASSIGISATNEKLFF.

J is TRBJ2-3 and V is TRBV18, with 9 bases identical to TRBD2. The junction had 5 bases not matched to a gene; V was cut back by 2 bases and J by 5 bases. The germline V gene has CDR1 KGHSH and CDR2 LQKENI. The CDR3 consists of 15 residues. The CDR3 coding sequence is TGTGCCAGCTCACCAGGAGCGGGGGGAAAAGATACGCAGTATTTT. Amino acids: CASSPGAGGKDTQYF.

The chain carries TRBV5-1 and TRBJ2-1; 14 bases map to TRBD2. V was clipped by 3 bases and J by 8 bases; unmatched bases: 16. This CDR3 contains 19 residues. CDR1 and CDR2 (germline): SGHRS, YFSETQ. CDR3 bases: TGCGCCAGCAGCTATCACATCGGAAGACTAGCGGGGGGGAACTATGAGCAGTTCTTC. It specifies CASSYHIGRLAGGNYEQFF. The full variable domain, completed using reference TRBV5-1 and TRBJ2-1, is KAGVTQTPRYLIKTRGQQVTLSCSPISGHRSVSWYQQTPGQGLQFLFEYFSETQRNKGNFPGRFSGRQFSNSRSEMNVSTLELGDSALYLCASSYHIGRLAGGNYEQFFGPGTRLTVL.

V usage is TRBV4-1 and J usage is TRBJ2-4; D perhaps matches TRBD1 (5 bases). The germline gives CDR1 MGHRA, CDR2 YSYEKL. The V gene lost 3 bases and the J gene lost 0 bases, with 12 bases spanning the gap. The CDR3 has 16 residues. Written as DNA, the CDR3 is TGCGCCAGCAGCCAGCAGACAGCTCTAGCCAAAAACATTCAGTACTTC. Translated: CASSQQTALAKNIQYF.

The rearrangement joins TRBV28 to TRBJ1-2; 9 bases match TRBD1. The J segment lost 7 bases and the V segment lost 2 bases, leaving 8 bases of the junction unmatched. The CDR3 runs to 15 residues. Germline CDR1 reads MDHEN; CDR2 reads SYDVKM. CDR3 in DNA: TGTGCCAGCAGTTTAATTAAGGGACAGGGTGGTGGCTACACCTTC. Protein sequence: CASSLIKGQGGGYTF.

The V gene is TRBV18, the J gene TRBJ2-2; 12 bases agree with TRBD1. The ends lost 4 bases at V and 6 bases at J; junction bases unmatched: 6. This CDR3 is built from 16 residues. Germline V gene sequence: CDR1 KGHSH, CDR2 LQKENI. The CDR3 nucleotides read TGTGCCAGCTCACGACCGGGACAGGGGGCGGCCGGGGAGCTGTTTTTT. As protein: CASSRPGQGAAGELFF. The full variable domain, in which reference TRBV18 and TRBJ2-2 provide the parts outside the CDR3, is NAGVMQNPRHLVRRRGQEARLRCSPMKGHSHVYWYRQLPEEGLKFMVYLQKENIIDESGMPKERFSAEFPKEGPSILRIQQVVRGDSAAYFCASSRPGQGAAGELFFGEGSRLTVL.

This chain uses TRBV29-1 with TRBJ2-5; D possibly corresponds to TRBD1 (6 bases). The germline V gene encodes CDR1 SQVTM and CDR2 ANQGSEA. With 4 bases removed from V and 4 bases from J, the gap between germline ends came to 10 bases. There are 12 residues in the CDR3. The CDR3 DNA reads TGCAGCGTTGCCGCAGGGGCAGAGACCCAGTACTTC. Translation: CSVAAGAETQYF.

Turning to this clone: Other DNA sequences in this specimen translate into the identical CDR3. The chain recombines TRBV10-2 with TRBJ1-1; possibly TRBD1 for D (6 bases). CDR1 and CDR2 from the germline V gene are WSHSY and SAAADI. The CDR3 extends over 15 amino acids. Trimming left V 7 bases short and J 4 bases short, with 19 bases between. The CDR3 here is CASINYEGGSTEAFF. CDR3 bases: TGCGCCAGCATTAACTATGAAGGGGGAAGCACTGAAGCTTTCTTT.

V gene TRBV2 combines with J gene TRBJ1-2; TRBD1 agrees at 9 bases. CDR1 is SNHLY, CDR2 FYNNEI, per germline. CDR3 length: 14 amino acids. After removal of 4 bases from V and 5 bases from J, the junction contained 5 bases not matched to a gene. The chain's CDR3 is CASSGGQGGYGYTF. Here the CDR3 DNA reads TGTGCCAGCAGTGGGGGACAGGGAGGATATGGCTACACCTTC.

This clone occurred a few times. The chain combines TRBV7-2 with TRBJ2-7; possible D gene TRBD1, 6 bases. This CDR3 contains 13 residues. Germline V gives CDR1 SGHTA, CDR2 FQGNSA. The germline V and J ends were trimmed by 1 base and 5 bases, with 9 bases remaining between them. The chain's CDR3 is CASSLDAGDEQYF. CDR3 DNA: TGTGCCAGCAGCTTAGACGCAGGGGACGAGCAGTACTTC.

V is TRBV12-5 and J is TRBJ2-3; possible D gene TRBD2, 6 bases. The ends were cut back, 7 bases at V and 2 bases at J, with 22 bases in the middle. Germline CDR1 reads LGHNT; CDR2 reads FRNRAP. The CDR3 covers 17 residues. Here the CDR3 DNA reads TGTGCTAGTGCCCTAAGACGTCTTGGGGGGTTCACAGATACGCAGTATTTT. Translated: CASALRRLGGFTDTQYF.

V is TRBV6-1 and J is TRBJ2-7; TRBD1 matches 8 bases. This CDR3 contains 15 residues. V was clipped by 9 bases and J by 2 bases; unmatched bases: 12. The germline gives CDR1 MNHNS, CDR2 SASEGT. The CDR3 nucleotides are TGTGCCAGTCGAACTCCGGGACAGGCGACCTACGAGCAGTACTTC. It yields the protein CASRTPGQATYEQYF.

The chain couples TRBV5-6 to TRBJ1-2, with 8 nucleotides matching TRBD1. The CDR3 loop spans 14 amino acids. The trim removed 4 bases at V and 3 bases at J, leaving 5 bases unmatched. Per the germline V gene, CDR1 is SGHDT and CDR2 is YYEEEE. The CDR3 region has the DNA TGTGCCAGCAGCCTTTGGACAGGGTACTATGGCTACACCTTC. Protein sequence: CASSLWTGYYGYTF.

This clone was seen a handful of times. This chain connects TRBV6-1 to TRBJ1-2; TRBD1 aligns across 8 bases. There are 14 residues in the CDR3. The germline CDR1 and CDR2 sequences are MNHNS and SASEGT. Trimming removed 1 base from V and 5 bases from J; junction bases left unmatched: 3. The CDR3 coding sequence is TGTGCCAGCAGTGAAGGGACAGGGATGTATGGCTACACCTTC. Amino acid sequence: CASSEGTGMYGYTF.